The rows below give T cell receptor beta chains drawn from one sample of a study of T cell responses to AZD1222 COVID-19 vaccine. The data were produced by immunoSEQ multiplex PCR, yet TCRdb's version contains in-frame clones alone and is incomplete. The sample contains 75,000 to 100,000 clones, about nine tenths of which appear only once. The sequenced sample was peripheral blood, obtained on day 0 of AZD1222 vaccination. These receptors were collected from an adult in good health. The CDR3 runs from the conserved cysteine through the conserved F or W. Each record gives: CDR3 DNA, CDR3 protein, clone size, V gene, D gene, J gene. The D gene is left open where the match is weak. Only some rows state a clone size, as once, few, many or a class for expanded clones.

cdr3_nt: TGCAGTGCGCTTTTTTACAATGAGCAGTTCTTC
cdr3_aa: CSALFYNEQFF
clone_size: NA
v_call: TRBV20-1
d_call: NA
j_call: TRBJ2-1

cdr3_nt: TGTGCCAGCAGTGAAGTTCAGGGTGGCGAGCAGTACTTC
cdr3_aa: CASSEVQGGEQYF
clone_size: NA
v_call: TRBV2
d_call: NA
j_call: TRBJ2-7

cdr3_nt: TGTGCCAGCAGTTTCATTAGGAATGGGCAGTTCTTC
cdr3_aa: CASSFIRNGQFF
clone_size: NA
v_call: TRBV12-3/TRBV12-4
d_call: NA
j_call: TRBJ2-1

cdr3_nt: TGCAGCGTTGGGCAGGGGAGTGAAAAACTGTTTTTT
cdr3_aa: CSVGQGSEKLFF
clone_size: few
v_call: TRBV29-1
d_call: NA
j_call: TRBJ1-4

cdr3_nt: TGTGCCAGCAGACCGGGACAGGGGTCCTCCTACGAGCAGTACTTC
cdr3_aa: CASRPGQGSSYEQYF
clone_size: NA
v_call: TRBV6-5
d_call: TRBD1
j_call: TRBJ2-7

cdr3_nt: TGTGCCAGCAGCCAAGATAGGACTAGCGGGAGGTGGGATGAGCAGTTCTTC
cdr3_aa: CASSQDRTSGRWDEQFF
clone_size: NA
v_call: TRBV3-1/TRBV3-2
d_call: TRBD2
j_call: TRBJ2-1

cdr3_nt: TGTGCCAGTAGGCTCGGGGGAGGGAAGAATGAAAAACTGTTTTTT
cdr3_aa: CASRLGGGKNEKLFF
clone_size: once
v_call: TRBV19
d_call: NA
j_call: TRBJ1-4

cdr3_nt: TGTGCCAGCAGAGGGACTAGCGGCTACAATGAGCAGTTCTTC
cdr3_aa: CASRGTSGYNEQFF
clone_size: NA
v_call: TRBV27
d_call: TRBD2
j_call: TRBJ2-1

cdr3_nt: TGTGCCATCGGAGGAGATGAAAAACTGTTTTTT
cdr3_aa: CAIGGDEKLFF
clone_size: NA
v_call: TRBV10-3
d_call: NA
j_call: TRBJ1-4

cdr3_nt: TGTGCCAGCAGCGTAGGCGGGACCCCATTCTACGAGCAGTACTTC
cdr3_aa: CASSVGGTPFYEQYF
clone_size: NA
v_call: TRBV9
d_call: NA
j_call: TRBJ2-7

cdr3_nt: TGTGCCAGCAGCCTGGAGGGGACTAGACTCTACGAGCAGTACTTC
cdr3_aa: CASSLEGTRLYEQYF
clone_size: NA
v_call: TRBV7-2
d_call: TRBD2
j_call: TRBJ2-7

cdr3_nt: TGTGCCAGCGCTCGTAAAGGGACAGATACGCAGTATTTT
cdr3_aa: CASARKGTDTQYF
clone_size: NA
v_call: TRBV6-5
d_call: NA
j_call: TRBJ2-3

cdr3_nt: TGTGCCAGTAGTACACAGGGCAATCAGCCCCAGCATTTT
cdr3_aa: CASSTQGNQPQHF
clone_size: NA
v_call: TRBV19
d_call: NA
j_call: TRBJ1-5

cdr3_nt: TGTGCCAGCAGTTACTTCGGCAGGCAAACCTACGAGCAGTACTTC
cdr3_aa: CASSYFGRQTYEQYF
clone_size: NA
v_call: TRBV6-5
d_call: NA
j_call: TRBJ2-7

cdr3_nt: TGTGCCAGCAGTTTACGACAGGGATCCTATGGCTACACCTTC
cdr3_aa: CASSLRQGSYGYTF
clone_size: NA
v_call: TRBV28
d_call: TRBD1
j_call: TRBJ1-2

cdr3_nt: TGTGCCAGCAGGACCCCCGGGGGGCTCCGGAGGGATACGCAGTATTTT
cdr3_aa: CASRTPGGLRRDTQYF
clone_size: NA
v_call: TRBV2
d_call: NA
j_call: TRBJ2-3

cdr3_nt: TGTGCCAGCAGCCCGGGACAGACCACCGGGGAGCTGTTTTTT
cdr3_aa: CASSPGQTTGELFF
clone_size: NA
v_call: TRBV7-2
d_call: TRBD1
j_call: TRBJ2-2

cdr3_nt: TGTGCCAGCAGCCCTCGCGCTAGCGGCTACAATGAGCAGTTCTTC
cdr3_aa: CASSPRASGYNEQFF
clone_size: NA
v_call: TRBV3-1/TRBV3-2
d_call: TRBD2
j_call: TRBJ2-1

cdr3_nt: TGTGCCTGCCTCTCCGGGACAGTATACAATGAGCAGTTCTTC
cdr3_aa: CACLSGTVYNEQFF
clone_size: NA
v_call: TRBV30
d_call: TRBD1
j_call: TRBJ2-1

cdr3_nt: TGTGCCAGCATCCCGCCCGGGGAGGCTAAAGCTTTCTTT
cdr3_aa: CASIPPGEAKAFF
clone_size: NA
v_call: TRBV6-2/TRBV6-3
d_call: NA
j_call: TRBJ1-1

cdr3_nt: TGTGCCAGTAGCCGAGACAGGGACTACGAGCAGTACTTC
cdr3_aa: CASSRDRDYEQYF
clone_size: NA
v_call: TRBV19
d_call: TRBD1
j_call: TRBJ2-7

cdr3_nt: TGTGCCAGCAGCCCCGGGGGACGGAACTCCTATGGCTACACCTTC
cdr3_aa: CASSPGGRNSYGYTF
clone_size: NA
v_call: TRBV7-2
d_call: NA
j_call: TRBJ1-2

cdr3_nt: TGTGCCAGCAGCCCCCGGACTAGCGGGAAGAACACCGGGGAGCTGTTTTTT
cdr3_aa: CASSPRTSGKNTGELFF
clone_size: NA
v_call: TRBV3-1/TRBV3-2
d_call: TRBD2
j_call: TRBJ2-2

cdr3_nt: TGTGCCAGCAGCCACCCTCTTGATGAGCAGTTCTTC
cdr3_aa: CASSHPLDEQFF
clone_size: NA
v_call: TRBV3-1/TRBV3-2
d_call: NA
j_call: TRBJ2-1

cdr3_nt: TGTGCCAGCAGCCACCCCTGGGGCGGGGCAAACACCGGGGAGCTGTTTTTT
cdr3_aa: CASSHPWGGANTGELFF
clone_size: NA
v_call: TRBV3-1/TRBV3-2
d_call: NA
j_call: TRBJ2-2

cdr3_nt: TGTGCCAGCAGCCCTTCTTCTAGCGTAACCTACGAGCAGTACTTC
cdr3_aa: CASSPSSSVTYEQYF
clone_size: NA
v_call: TRBV7-2
d_call: NA
j_call: TRBJ2-7

cdr3_nt: TGTGCCAGCAGCTTGGTGGCACTGACTGGCATAAACACAGATACGCAGTATTTT
cdr3_aa: CASSLVALTGINTDTQYF
clone_size: NA
v_call: TRBV5-5
d_call: NA
j_call: TRBJ2-3

cdr3_nt: TGCGCCAGCAGCCCTACAGGGGGGCGCACAGATACGCAGTATTTT
cdr3_aa: CASSPTGGRTDTQYF
clone_size: NA
v_call: TRBV5-1
d_call: TRBD1
j_call: TRBJ2-3